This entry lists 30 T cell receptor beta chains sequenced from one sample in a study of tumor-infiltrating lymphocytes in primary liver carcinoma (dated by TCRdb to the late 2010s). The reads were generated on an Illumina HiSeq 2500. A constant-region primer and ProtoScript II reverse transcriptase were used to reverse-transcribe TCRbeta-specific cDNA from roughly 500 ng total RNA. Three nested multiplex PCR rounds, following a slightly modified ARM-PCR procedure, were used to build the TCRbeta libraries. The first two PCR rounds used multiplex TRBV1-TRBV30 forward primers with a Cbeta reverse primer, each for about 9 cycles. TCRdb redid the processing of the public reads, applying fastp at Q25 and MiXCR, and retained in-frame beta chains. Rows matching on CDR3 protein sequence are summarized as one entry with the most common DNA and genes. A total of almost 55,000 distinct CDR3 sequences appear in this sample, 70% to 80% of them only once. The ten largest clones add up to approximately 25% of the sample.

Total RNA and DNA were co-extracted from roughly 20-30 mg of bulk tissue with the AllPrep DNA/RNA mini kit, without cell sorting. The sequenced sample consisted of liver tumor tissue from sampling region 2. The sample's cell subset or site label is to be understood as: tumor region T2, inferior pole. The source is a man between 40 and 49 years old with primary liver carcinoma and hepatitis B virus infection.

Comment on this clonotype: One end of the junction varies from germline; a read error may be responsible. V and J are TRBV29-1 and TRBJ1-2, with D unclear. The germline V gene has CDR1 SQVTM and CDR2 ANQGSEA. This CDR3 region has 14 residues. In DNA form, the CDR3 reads TGCAGTGTTGAAGCAGACGGAGCGCACTATGGCCACACCTTC. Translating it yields CSVEADGAHYGHTF. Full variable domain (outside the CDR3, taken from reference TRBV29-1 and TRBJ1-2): SAVISQKPSRDICQRGTSLTIQCQVDSQVTMMFWYRQQPGQSLTLIATANQGSEATYESGFVIDKFPISRPNLTFSTLTVSNMSPEDSSIYLCSVEADGAHYGHTFGSGTRLTVV.

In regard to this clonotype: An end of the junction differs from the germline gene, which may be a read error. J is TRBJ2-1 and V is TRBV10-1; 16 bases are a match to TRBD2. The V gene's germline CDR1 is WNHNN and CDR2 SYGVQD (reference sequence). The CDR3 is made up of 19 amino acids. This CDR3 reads CANSDMGLAGGIRANEQFF. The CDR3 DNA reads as TGCGCCAACAGTGACATGGGACTAGCGGGAGGGATACGAGCGAATGAGCAGTTCTTC.

The CDR3: CASSQLGEQYF. The CDR3 DNA sequence: TGTGCCAGCAGTCAACTAGGCGAGCAGTACTTC. The chain carries TRBV28 and TRBJ2-7; D is possibly TRBD2 (5 bases). Germline assignment: CDR1 MDHEN and CDR2 SYDVKM. Trimming cost V 5 bases and J 6 bases, with 8 bases left between them. The CDR3 loop spans 11 amino acids.

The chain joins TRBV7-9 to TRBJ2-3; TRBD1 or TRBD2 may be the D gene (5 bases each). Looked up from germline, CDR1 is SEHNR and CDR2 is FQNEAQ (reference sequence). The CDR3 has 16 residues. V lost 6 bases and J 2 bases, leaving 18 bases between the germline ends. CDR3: CASRSGGTGVTDTQYF. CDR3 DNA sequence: TGTGCCAGCAGGTCCGGTGGGACCGGAGTCACAGATACGCAGTATTTT. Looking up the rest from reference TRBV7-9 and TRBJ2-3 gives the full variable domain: DTGVSQNPRHKITKRGQNVTFRCDPISEHNRLYWYRQTLGQGPEFLTYFQNEAQLEKSRLLSDRFSAERPKGSFSTLEIQRTEQGDSAMYLCASRSGGTGVTDTQYFGPGTRLTVL.

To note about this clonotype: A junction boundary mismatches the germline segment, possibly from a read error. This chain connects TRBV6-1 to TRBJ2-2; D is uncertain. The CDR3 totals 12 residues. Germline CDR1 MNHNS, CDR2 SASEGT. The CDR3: CACSPDHGELFF. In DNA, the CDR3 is TGTGCCTGCAGTCCCGATCACGGAGAGCTGTTTTTT.

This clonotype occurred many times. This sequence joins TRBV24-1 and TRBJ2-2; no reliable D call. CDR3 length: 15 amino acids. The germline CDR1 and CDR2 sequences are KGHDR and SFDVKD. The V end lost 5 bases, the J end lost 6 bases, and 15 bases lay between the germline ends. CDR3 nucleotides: TGTGCCACCAGTGCCGCCACCGCGCTCCCCGGGGAGCTGTTTTTT. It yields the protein CATSAATALPGELFF.

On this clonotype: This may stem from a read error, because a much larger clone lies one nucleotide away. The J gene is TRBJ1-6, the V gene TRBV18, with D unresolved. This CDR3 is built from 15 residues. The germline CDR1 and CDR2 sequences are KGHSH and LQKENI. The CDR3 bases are TGTGCCAGCTCACCGCGGGCAGCGGATAATTTACCCCTCCACTTT. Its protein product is CASSPRAADNLPLHF.

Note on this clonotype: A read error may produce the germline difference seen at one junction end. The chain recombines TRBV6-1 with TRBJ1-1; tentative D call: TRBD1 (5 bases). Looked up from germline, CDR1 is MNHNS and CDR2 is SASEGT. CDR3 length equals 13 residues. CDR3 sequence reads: CASSDGWGTEAPF. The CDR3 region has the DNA TGTGCCAGCAGTGATGGGTGGGGGACTGAAGCTCCCTTT.

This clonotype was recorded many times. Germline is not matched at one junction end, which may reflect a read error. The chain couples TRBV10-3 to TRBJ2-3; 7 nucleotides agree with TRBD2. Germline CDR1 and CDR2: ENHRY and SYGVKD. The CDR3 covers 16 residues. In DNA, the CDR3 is TGTGCCATCAGCGAGTCCTTCGGACTAGTTACAGATACGCAGTATTTT. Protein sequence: CAISESFGLVTDTQYF.

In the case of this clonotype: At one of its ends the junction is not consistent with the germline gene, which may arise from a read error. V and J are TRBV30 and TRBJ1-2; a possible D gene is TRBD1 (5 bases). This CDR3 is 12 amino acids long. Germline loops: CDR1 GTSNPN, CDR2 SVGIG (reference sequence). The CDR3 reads CAWSVAGWGYAF. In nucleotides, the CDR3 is TGTGCCTGGAGTGTAGCCGGTTGGGGCTACGCGTTC.

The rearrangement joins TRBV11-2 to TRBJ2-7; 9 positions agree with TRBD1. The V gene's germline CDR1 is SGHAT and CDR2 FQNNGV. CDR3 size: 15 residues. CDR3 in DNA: TGTGTCAGTAGCTCTACAGGGGGCCGGAGCTACGAGCAGTACTTC. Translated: CVSSSTGGRSYEQYF.

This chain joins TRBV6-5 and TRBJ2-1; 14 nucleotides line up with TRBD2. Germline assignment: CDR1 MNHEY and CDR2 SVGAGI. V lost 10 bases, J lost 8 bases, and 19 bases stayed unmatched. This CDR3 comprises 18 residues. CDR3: CAISWDRGTSGSAHEQFF. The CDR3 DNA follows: TGTGCCATCTCGTGGGACAGGGGGACTAGCGGGAGTGCGCATGAGCAGTTCTTC.

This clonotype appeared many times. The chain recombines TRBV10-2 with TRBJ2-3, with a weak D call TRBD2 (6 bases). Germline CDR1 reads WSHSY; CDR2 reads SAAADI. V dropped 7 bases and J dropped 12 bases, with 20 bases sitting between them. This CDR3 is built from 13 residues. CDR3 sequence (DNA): TGCGCCAGCACCCAGGGATTCGAACTAGCCCAGTATTTT. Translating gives CASTQGFELAQYF.

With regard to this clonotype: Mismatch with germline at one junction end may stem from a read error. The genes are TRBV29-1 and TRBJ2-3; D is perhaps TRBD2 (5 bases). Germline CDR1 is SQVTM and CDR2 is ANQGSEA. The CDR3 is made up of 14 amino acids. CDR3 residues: CSVSGWPVGDTQHF. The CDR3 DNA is TGCAGCGTTTCGGGATGGCCGGTGGGAGATACGCAGCACTTT.

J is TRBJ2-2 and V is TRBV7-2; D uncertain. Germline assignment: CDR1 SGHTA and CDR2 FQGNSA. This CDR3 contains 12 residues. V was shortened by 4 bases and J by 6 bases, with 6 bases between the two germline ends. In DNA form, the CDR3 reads TGTGCCAGCAGCTCGGTATCCGGGGAGCTGTTTTTT. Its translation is CASSSVSGELFF.

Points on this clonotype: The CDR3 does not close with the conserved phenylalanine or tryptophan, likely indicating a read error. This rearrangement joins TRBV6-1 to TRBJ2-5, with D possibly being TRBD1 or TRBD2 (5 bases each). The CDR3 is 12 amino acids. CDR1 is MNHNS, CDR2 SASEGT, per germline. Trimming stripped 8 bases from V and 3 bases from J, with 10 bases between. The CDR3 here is CASSGAEETQYL. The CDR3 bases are TGTGCCAGCTCCGGGGCAGAAGAGACCCAGTACCTC.

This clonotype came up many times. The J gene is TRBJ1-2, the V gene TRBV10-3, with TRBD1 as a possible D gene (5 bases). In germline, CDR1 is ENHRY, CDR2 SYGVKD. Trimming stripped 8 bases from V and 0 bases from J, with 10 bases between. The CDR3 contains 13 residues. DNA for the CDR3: TGTGCCATCGGAACAGGCCCTAACTATGGCTACACCTTC. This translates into CAIGTGPNYGYTF.

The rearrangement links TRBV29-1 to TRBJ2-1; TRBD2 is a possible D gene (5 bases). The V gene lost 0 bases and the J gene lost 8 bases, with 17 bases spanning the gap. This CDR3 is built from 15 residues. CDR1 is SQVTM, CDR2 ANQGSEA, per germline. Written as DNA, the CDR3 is TGCAGCGTTGAAGATAGTAGAGGGAGTCTGGATGAGCAGTTCTTC. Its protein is CSVEDSRGSLDEQFF.

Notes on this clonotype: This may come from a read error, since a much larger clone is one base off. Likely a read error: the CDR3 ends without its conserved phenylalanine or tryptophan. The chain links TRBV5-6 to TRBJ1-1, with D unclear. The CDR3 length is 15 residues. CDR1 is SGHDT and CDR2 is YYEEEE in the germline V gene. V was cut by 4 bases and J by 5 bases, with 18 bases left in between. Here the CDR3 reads CASSLGWVDVTEAFI. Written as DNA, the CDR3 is TGTGCCAGCAGCCTAGGGTGGGTGGACGTGACTGAAGCTTTCATT.

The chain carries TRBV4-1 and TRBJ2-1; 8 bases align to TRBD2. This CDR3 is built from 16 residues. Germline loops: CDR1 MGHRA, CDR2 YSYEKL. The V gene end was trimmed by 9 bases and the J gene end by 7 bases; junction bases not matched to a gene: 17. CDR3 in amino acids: CASNQDLSSGFNEQFF. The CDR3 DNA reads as TGCGCCAGTAACCAAGATTTGTCTAGCGGGTTTAATGAGCAGTTCTTC.

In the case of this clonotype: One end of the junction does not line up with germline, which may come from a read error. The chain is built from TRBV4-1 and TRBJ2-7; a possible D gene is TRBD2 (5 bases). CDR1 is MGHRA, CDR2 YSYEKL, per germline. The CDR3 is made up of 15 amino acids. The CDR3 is CASSQDLGVQYEHYF. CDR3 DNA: TGCGCCAGCAGCCAAGATTTGGGAGTTCAATACGAGCACTACTTC.

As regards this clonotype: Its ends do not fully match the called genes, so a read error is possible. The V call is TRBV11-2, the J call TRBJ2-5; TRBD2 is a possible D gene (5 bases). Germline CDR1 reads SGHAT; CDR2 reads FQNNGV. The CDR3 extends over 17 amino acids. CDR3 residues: CASSLVSEGSRQETQCF. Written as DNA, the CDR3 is TGCGCCAGCAGCTTAGTCAGTGAGGGCAGTCGGCAAGAGACCCAGTGCTTC.

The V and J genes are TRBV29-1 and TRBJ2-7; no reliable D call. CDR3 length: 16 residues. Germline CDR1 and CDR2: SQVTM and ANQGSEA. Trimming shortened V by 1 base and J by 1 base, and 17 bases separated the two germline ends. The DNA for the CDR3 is TGCAGCGTTGAAGCTCAAGAGGCCATCCCTTCCTACGAGCAGTACTTC. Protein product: CSVEAQEAIPSYEQYF.

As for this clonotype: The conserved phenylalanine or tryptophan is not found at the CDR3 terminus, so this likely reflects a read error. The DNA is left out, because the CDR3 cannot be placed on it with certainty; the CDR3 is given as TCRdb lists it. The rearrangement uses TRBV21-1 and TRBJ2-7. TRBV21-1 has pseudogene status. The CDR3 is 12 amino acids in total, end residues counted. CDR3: CVGSGGSYEQYL.

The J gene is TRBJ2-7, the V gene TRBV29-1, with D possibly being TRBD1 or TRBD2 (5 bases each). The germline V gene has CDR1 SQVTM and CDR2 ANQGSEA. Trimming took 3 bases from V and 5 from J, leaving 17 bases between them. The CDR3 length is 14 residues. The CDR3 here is CSVDGGGDRDEQYF. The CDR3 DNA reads TGCAGCGTTGATGGGGGTGGAGATCGGGACGAGCAGTACTTC.

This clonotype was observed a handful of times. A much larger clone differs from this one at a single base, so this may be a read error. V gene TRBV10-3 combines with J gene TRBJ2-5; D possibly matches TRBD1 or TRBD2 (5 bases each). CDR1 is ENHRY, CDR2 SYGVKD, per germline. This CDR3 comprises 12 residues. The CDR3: CAPRGDQETQYF. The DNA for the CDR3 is TGTGCCCCCAGAGGGGACCAGGAGACCCAGTACTTC.

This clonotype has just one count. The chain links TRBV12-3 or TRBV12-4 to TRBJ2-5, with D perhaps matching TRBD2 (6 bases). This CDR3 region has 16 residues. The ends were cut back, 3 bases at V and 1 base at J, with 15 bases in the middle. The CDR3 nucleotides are TGTGCCAGCAGTTTTCGACTAGTGGGATGCCAAGAGACCCAGTACTTC. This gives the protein CASSFRLVGCQETQYF.

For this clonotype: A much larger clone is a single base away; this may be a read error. For the CDR3, the DNA is TGTACCAGCAGCTTGGCCGAAGCTAAGCTGGTAAGCACAGATACGCAGTATTTT. Encoded protein: CTSSLAEAKLVSTDTQYF. This chain uses TRBV5-8 with TRBJ2-3; D not resolved. The CDR3 runs to 18 residues. The germline gives CDR1 SGHTS, CDR2 YDEGEE.

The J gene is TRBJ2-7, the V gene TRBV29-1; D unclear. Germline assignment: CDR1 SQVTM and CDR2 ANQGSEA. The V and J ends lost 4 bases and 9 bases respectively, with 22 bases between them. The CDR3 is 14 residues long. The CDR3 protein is CSVGGSLSSYMQYF. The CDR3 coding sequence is TGCAGCGTTGGGGGATCCCTTTCGAGCTACATGCAGTACTTC.

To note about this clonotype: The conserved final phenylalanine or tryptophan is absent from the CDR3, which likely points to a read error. CDR3 protein: CAGSVGGVMDEQYI. Here the CDR3 DNA reads TGTGCCGGCAGCGTAGGGGGGGTCATGGACGAGCAGTACATC. The chain is built from TRBV9 and TRBJ2-7; TRBD2 is a possible D gene (7 bases). The CDR3 length is 14 residues. CDR1 is SGDLS and CDR2 is YYNGEE in the germline V gene.